This T cell receptor beta chain is drawn from a study of blood T cell repertoires in COVID-19 (dated by TCRdb to 2019 to 2021). Regarding the complete study: The collaborator samples originated in the United States, Italy and Spain and spanned the acute and convalescent phases of COVID-19. Sample metadata almost always included a de-identified subject ID, COVID-19 status, age in years and sex. Samples came from the ongoing ImmuneRACE study (first 160 participants) plus 1,254 subjects from 6 global collaborators. Where available, HLA class I and class II types were taken from metadata supplied by the sample provider and were not determined by assay-based typing. The material from the prospective study consisted of cDNA or gDNA derived from T cells, B-cell-depleted T cells, or PBMCs. Deeply sampled blood TCRbeta repertoires from subjects exposed to, actively infected with, or recovered from COVID-19 were included in the dataset. The repertoires were released in a freely available public database meant as a resource for research on the immune response to SARS-CoV-2. The full study reports these points: How much clinical and demographic metadata was included differed by source and by participant, and the metadata was provided uncurated.

The CDR3, cysteine through phenylalanine, is 13 amino acids long. The retained sequence is limited to the CDR3, 39 bases, with the frame set at the first base. In the germline V gene (reference sequence), CDR1 corresponds to LGHDT and CDR2 to YNNKEL. The V end loses 6 bases and the J end loses 3 bases, and a stretch of 12 bases separates them. This clone was found many times. What this receptor recognizes is not known. No much larger clone is present one base from it, and per-base qualities are unavailable. Each collaborating institution followed its own protocols to collect whole blood in K2EDTA tubes. For TCRbeta analysis, collaborators shipped samples as frozen whole blood, isolated PBMCs, or DNA extracted from either of those sample types. The immunoSEQ Assay, a bias-controlled multiplex PCR, was used to amplify TCRbeta CDR3 regions from genomic DNA. In the authors' own workflow: Nucleated cell counts per sample were estimated from amplification of reference gene primers within the assay. To quantify the absolute abundance of each unique TCRbeta CDR3 rearrangement, sequence reads were collapsed and filtered. For each sample, productive Simpson clonality was calculated as the square root of Simpson's diversity index over productive rearrangements. Entries here come from immuneACCESS through TCRdb and include only in-frame sequences with V and J called. Some clones fail to appear in such tables; in the studies checked, an unresolved V gene covers under half of the shortfall, and the cause of the remainder is unknown. V and J calls and clone size come straight from that table; D and trimming were deduced from the DNA. The sample contains about 140,000 clones, about 79% of them found a single time. In total, the top ten clones hold roughly 4.7% of the sample.

This chain joins TRBV3-1 (or the pseudogene TRBV3-2) to TRBJ2-7; tentative D gene TRBD2, with 6 bases matching. The sequence derives from a woman of 80 years or more with active or convalescent COVID-19. Material for sequencing was peripheral blood. The nucleotides read TGTGCCAGCAGTCAAACCGGGGGCTACGAGCAGTACTTC. It encodes CASSQTGGYEQYF.